Below, one T cell receptor beta chain is given with its context. Its antigen is unidentified. The entry originates in a study of cytomegalovirus exposure and HLA in healthy donors. Study summary: An earlier analysis identified 117 million unique TCR beta sequences in 170 million or so T cells.

The study's findings and limits: About 87% or about 30% of the time was how often most TCR beta V segments were productive, according to an earlier analysis. As was reported, the classifier diagnosed cytomegalovirus status with high specificity and sensitivity.

With 60 Vbeta and 13 Jbeta primers, the PCR was carried out. Clones were read by immunoSEQ multiplex PCR, and TCRdb kept only the in-frame ones, dropping some. The top ten clones hold less than 0.85% of a sample with approximately 190,000 clones, roughly 80% of them seen once. Germline V CDR1 and CDR2: MNHEY, SMNVEV (reference sequence). The CDR3 length is 14 residues. The V end lost 6 bases, the J end lost 4 bases, and 12 bases lay between the germline ends. The chain employs TRBV27 and TRBJ1-4; D is perhaps TRBD1 (5 bases). The sample was PBMCs. The TCR was taken from a woman aged 18-30 years in good health and CMV-seronegative. CDR3 loop: CASSLTAVNEKLFF. The CDR3 bases are TGTGCCAGCAGCCTGACAGCAGTTAATGAAAAACTGTTTTTT.